The clone carrying this T cell receptor (beta chain) was counted ten times or more. What it binds is not known. Researchers made TCR beta libraries by using iRepertoire HTBI primers and running Arm-PCR on CDR3 regions. A single record per CDR3 protein comes from TCRdb applying MiXCR to the multiplex PCR reads. The sample has 200,000 to 300,000 distinct CDR3 sequences; over 20% are singletons. From germline, CDR1 is SNHLY and CDR2 FYNNEI. The CDR3 contains 15 residues. The V end lost 6 bases, the J end lost 0 bases, and 11 bases lay between the germline ends. These data originate in a study of regulatory T cells in long-lasting Graves disease. Time point specified: newly diagnosed GD, antithyroid drugs for less than 3 months. Making the TCR library involved RNA that had been extracted from PBMCs. Notes on the study in general: There was favoring of TRBV28, TRBJ1-2 and TRBJ2-5 in persistent disease.

The material was peripheral blood mononuclear cells (PBMCs), obtained at new diagnosis, from a patient treated with antithyroid drugs. The chain couples TRBV2 to TRBJ2-2; D is unclear. The sequence came from a female donor with Graves disease. DNA of the CDR3: TGTGCCAGCAGCCCGCTTACAACGAACACCGGGGAGCTGTTTTTT. This codes for CASSPLTTNTGELFF. The full variable domain, completed using reference TRBV2 and TRBJ2-2, is EPEVTQTPSHQVTQMGQEVILRCVPISNHLYFYWYRQILGQKVEFLVSFYNNEISEKSEIFDDQFSVERPDGSNFTLKIRSTKLEDSAMYFCASSPLTTNTGELFFGEGSRLTVL.